This is a list of T cell receptor beta chains from one sample in a study of CD8+CD57+ T cells in acquired aplastic anemia. In TCRdb, the reads were re-called with MiXCR into one record per CDR3 protein. Of 210,000 or so distinct CDR3 sequences in the sample, roughly 50% were seen once. Sequenced input: sorted CD4+, CD8+, or CD8+CD57+ T cells (not recorded which) from PBMCs. These receptor sequences come from a human donor with aplastic anemia. Both conserved end residues are part of each CDR3. A D gene is named only where the DNA matches it firmly. Clone size appears in some rows only: once, few, many, or a class for an expanded clone.

D gene: TRBD2; V gene: TRBV29-1; J gene: TRBJ2-2; clone size: .; CDR3 protein: CSVLAGAHTGELFF; CDR3 DNA: TGCAGCGTGCTAGCGGGGGCCCACACCGGGGAGCTGTTTTTT
D gene: .; V gene: TRBV20-1; J gene: TRBJ2-3; clone size: once; CDR3 protein: CSAGQLGDTQYF; CDR3 DNA: TGCAGTGCGGGACAACTCGGAGATACGCAGTATTTT
D gene: .; V gene: TRBV29-1; J gene: TRBJ2-3; clone size: many; CDR3 protein: CSVEGGVRTDTQYF; CDR3 DNA: TGCAGCGTTGAAGGCGGGGTTCGAACAGATACGCAGTATTTT
D gene: .; V gene: TRBV7-6; J gene: TRBJ2-1; clone size: .; CDR3 protein: CATYEGGPGAYNEQFF; CDR3 DNA: TGTGCCACCTACGAAGGGGGGCCGGGGGCCTACAATGAGCAGTTCTTC
D gene: .; V gene: TRBV10-2; J gene: TRBJ1-2; clone size: .; CDR3 protein: CASSERVQDYGYTF; CDR3 DNA: TGCGCCAGCAGTGAGAGAGTACAAGACTATGGCTACACCTTC
D gene: TRBD1; V gene: TRBV10-3; J gene: TRBJ1-2; clone size: .; CDR3 protein: CAISYGTGSRYTF; CDR3 DNA: TGTGCCATCAGCTACGGGACAGGGTCTCGCTACACCTTC
D gene: .; V gene: TRBV29-1; J gene: TRBJ2-5; clone size: .; CDR3 protein: CSVVPLRTGDQETQYF; CDR3 DNA: TGCAGCGTTGTCCCCCTCCGGACGGGGGATCAAGAGACCCAGTACTTC
D gene: .; V gene: TRBV28; J gene: TRBJ1-2; clone size: many; CDR3 protein: CASSIGGRLYGYTF; CDR3 DNA: TGTGCCAGCAGTATTGGAGGACGGCTCTATGGCTACACCTTC
D gene: TRBD1; V gene: TRBV6-1; J gene: TRBJ1-1; clone size: many; CDR3 protein: CADTDRATEAFF; CDR3 DNA: TGTGCCGACACCGACAGGGCCACTGAAGCTTTCTTT
D gene: TRBD2; V gene: TRBV7-2; J gene: TRBJ2-2; clone size: .; CDR3 protein: CASSLALGGRPGELFF; CDR3 DNA: TGTGCCAGCAGCTTAGCGCTGGGGGGGAGACCCGGGGAGCTGTTTTTT
D gene: .; V gene: TRBV7-9; J gene: TRBJ2-7; clone size: many; CDR3 protein: CASSLDRTLSEQYF; CDR3 DNA: TGTGCCAGCAGCTTAGACAGGACCCTCTCCGAGCAGTACTTC
D gene: TRBD1; V gene: TRBV16; J gene: TRBJ1-2; clone size: .; CDR3 protein: CASSRTGALHYGYTF; CDR3 DNA: TGTGCCAGCAGCCGGACAGGGGCCCTCCACTATGGCTACACCTTC
D gene: .; V gene: TRBV5-4; J gene: TRBJ2-7; clone size: many; CDR3 protein: CASSLDRDLYEQYF; CDR3 DNA: TGTGCCAGCAGCTTGGACAGGGACCTTTACGAGCAGTACTTC
D gene: .; V gene: TRBV10-3; J gene: TRBJ2-3; clone size: many; CDR3 protein: CAIKSTDTQYF; CDR3 DNA: TGTGCCATCAAAAGCACAGATACGCAGTATTTT
D gene: .; V gene: TRBV9; J gene: TRBJ2-2; clone size: many; CDR3 protein: CASSVSAANTGELFF; CDR3 DNA: TGTGCCAGCAGCGTATCAGCTGCGAACACCGGGGAGCTGTTTTTT
D gene: TRBD1; V gene: TRBV19; J gene: TRBJ2-3; clone size: few; CDR3 protein: CASSIVIETGSRNEQYF; CDR3 DNA: TGTGCCAGTAGTATAGTGATCGAGACAGGGTCGAGAAATGAGCAGTATTTT
D gene: TRBD1; V gene: TRBV28; J gene: TRBJ2-3; clone size: few; CDR3 protein: CASSHRTGFTDTQYF; CDR3 DNA: TGTGCCAGCAGTCACAGGACAGGTTTCACAGATACGCAGTATTTT
D gene: .; V gene: TRBV11-2; J gene: TRBJ1-6; clone size: .; CDR3 protein: CASSLEGLNSPLHF; CDR3 DNA: TGTGCCAGCAGCTTAGAAGGGCTCAATTCACCCCTCCACTTT
D gene: .; V gene: TRBV10-3; J gene: TRBJ1-6; clone size: .; CDR3 protein: CANKDGNYNSPLHF; CDR3 DNA: TGTGCCAATAAGGACGGAAACTATAATTCACCCCTCCACTTT
D gene: TRBD1; V gene: TRBV7-6; J gene: TRBJ2-7; clone size: .; CDR3 protein: CASRAGGAGEQYF; CDR3 DNA: TGTGCCAGCAGGGCAGGGGGCGCGGGCGAGCAGTACTTC
D gene: .; V gene: TRBV6-6; J gene: TRBJ2-3; clone size: many; CDR3 protein: CASSYSFDSSSTDTQYF; CDR3 DNA: TGTGCCAGCAGTTACTCTTTTGACAGTTCTAGCACAGATACGCAGTATTTT
D gene: .; V gene: TRBV25-1; J gene: TRBJ2-7; clone size: few; CDR3 protein: CASTAADPYEQYF; CDR3 DNA: TGTGCCAGTACTGCCGCGGATCCCTACGAGCAGTACTTC
D gene: TRBD2; V gene: TRBV7-3; J gene: TRBJ2-1; clone size: .; CDR3 protein: CASSRSPAGGPWFF; CDR3 DNA: TGTGCCAGCAGCCGATCTCCAGCGGGGGGGCCCTGGTTCTTC
D gene: .; V gene: TRBV5-1; J gene: TRBJ2-3; clone size: .; CDR3 protein: CASSLFSARTDTQYF; CDR3 DNA: TGCGCCAGCAGCTTGTTCTCAGCCCGCACAGATACGCAGTATTTT
D gene: .; V gene: TRBV3-1; J gene: TRBJ1-2; clone size: few; CDR3 protein: CASSQNAGSNYGYTF; CDR3 DNA: TGTGCCAGCAGCCAAAATGCAGGGTCTAACTATGGCTACACCTTC
D gene: .; V gene: TRBV20-1; J gene: TRBJ2-3; clone size: many; CDR3 protein: CSASFLDTQYF; CDR3 DNA: TGCAGTGCTAGCTTTCTGGATACGCAGTATTTT
D gene: TRBD2; V gene: TRBV9; J gene: TRBJ2-5; clone size: many; CDR3 protein: CASSLGLAEETQYF; CDR3 DNA: TGTGCCAGCAGCCTTGGACTAGCGGAAGAGACCCAGTACTTC
D gene: .; V gene: TRBV27; J gene: TRBJ2-7; clone size: many; CDR3 protein: CASSLGQLSYEQYF; CDR3 DNA: TGTGCCAGCAGTTTAGGGCAGCTAAGCTACGAGCAGTACTTC
D gene: TRBD2; V gene: TRBV5-1; J gene: TRBJ2-7; clone size: many; CDR3 protein: CASSLDTSGGYEQYF; CDR3 DNA: TGCGCCAGCAGCTTGGACACTAGCGGGGGTTACGAGCAGTACTTC
D gene: .; V gene: TRBV7-9; J gene: TRBJ1-1; clone size: once; CDR3 protein: CASSFMTEKAFF; CDR3 DNA: TGTGCCAGCAGCTTTATGACGGAGAAAGCTTTCTTT
D gene: TRBD1; V gene: TRBV2; J gene: TRBJ1-2; clone size: many; CDR3 protein: CASSEGTAKSGYTF; CDR3 DNA: TGTGCCAGCAGTGAGGGGACAGCAAAGAGTGGCTACACCTTC